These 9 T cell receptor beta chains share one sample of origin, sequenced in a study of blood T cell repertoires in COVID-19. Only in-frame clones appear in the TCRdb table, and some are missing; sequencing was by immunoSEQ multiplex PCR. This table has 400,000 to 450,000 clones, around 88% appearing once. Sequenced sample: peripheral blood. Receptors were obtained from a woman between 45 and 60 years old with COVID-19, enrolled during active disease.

The CDR3 bases are TGTGCCAGCAGTCCCCTCCGCGGGACGATCACCTACGAGCAGTACTTC. This gives the protein CASSPLRGTITYEQYF. The V and J genes are TRBV27 and TRBJ2-7, with D tentatively TRBD2 (6 bases). The CDR3 spans 16 residues. From germline, CDR1 is MNHEY and CDR2 SMNVEV (reference sequence). With 5 bases removed from V and 2 bases from J, the gap between germline ends came to 19 bases.

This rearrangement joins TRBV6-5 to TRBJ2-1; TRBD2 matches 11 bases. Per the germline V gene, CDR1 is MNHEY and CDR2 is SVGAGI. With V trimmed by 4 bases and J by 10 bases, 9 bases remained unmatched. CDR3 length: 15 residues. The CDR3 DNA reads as TGTGCCAGCAGTTCCGCGGCTAGCGGGGGGCCCGAGCAGTTCTTC. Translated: CASSSAASGGPEQFF.

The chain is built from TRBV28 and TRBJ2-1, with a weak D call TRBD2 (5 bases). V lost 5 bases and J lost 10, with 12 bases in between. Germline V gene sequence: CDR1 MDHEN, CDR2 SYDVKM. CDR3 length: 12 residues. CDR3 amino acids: CASSQRAREQFF. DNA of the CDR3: TGTGCCAGCAGTCAGAGGGCCAGGGAGCAGTTCTTC.

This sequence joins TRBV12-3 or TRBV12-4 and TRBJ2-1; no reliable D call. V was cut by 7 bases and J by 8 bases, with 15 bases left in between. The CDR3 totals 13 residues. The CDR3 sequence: CASILNLDDEQFF. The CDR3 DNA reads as TGTGCCAGCATTCTGAATCTAGATGATGAGCAGTTCTTC.

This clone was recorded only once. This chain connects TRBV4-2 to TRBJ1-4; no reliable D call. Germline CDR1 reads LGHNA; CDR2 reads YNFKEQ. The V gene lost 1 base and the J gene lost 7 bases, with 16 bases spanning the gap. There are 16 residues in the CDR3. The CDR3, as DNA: TGTGCCAGCAGCCAAGTCTCGGCGGAAGGGAGTGAAAAACTGTTTTTT. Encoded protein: CASSQVSAEGSEKLFF.

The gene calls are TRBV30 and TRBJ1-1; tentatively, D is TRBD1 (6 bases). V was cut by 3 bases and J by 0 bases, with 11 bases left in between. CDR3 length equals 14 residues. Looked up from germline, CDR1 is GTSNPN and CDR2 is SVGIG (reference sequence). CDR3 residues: CAWSRTVMNTEAFF. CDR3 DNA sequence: TGTGCCTGGAGCCGGACAGTTATGAACACTGAAGCTTTCTTT.

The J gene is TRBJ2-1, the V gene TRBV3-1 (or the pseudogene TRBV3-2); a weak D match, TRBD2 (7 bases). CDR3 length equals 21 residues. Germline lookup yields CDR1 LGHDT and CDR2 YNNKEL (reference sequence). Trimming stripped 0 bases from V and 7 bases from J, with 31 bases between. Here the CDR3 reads CASSQESWGGGPLMSVNEQFF. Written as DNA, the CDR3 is TGTGCCAGCAGCCAAGAGTCGTGGGGCGGGGGCCCCCTTATGTCGGTGAATGAGCAGTTCTTC.

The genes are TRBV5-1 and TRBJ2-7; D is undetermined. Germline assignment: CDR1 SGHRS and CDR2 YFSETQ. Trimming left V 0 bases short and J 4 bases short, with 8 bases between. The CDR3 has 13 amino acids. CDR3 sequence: CASSLVSVYEQYF. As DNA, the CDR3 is TGCGCCAGCAGCTTGGTATCAGTGTACGAGCAGTACTTC.

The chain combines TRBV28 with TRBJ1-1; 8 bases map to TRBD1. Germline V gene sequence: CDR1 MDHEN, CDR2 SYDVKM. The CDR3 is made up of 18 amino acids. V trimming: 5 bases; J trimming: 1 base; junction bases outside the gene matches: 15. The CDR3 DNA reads TGTGCCAGCAGTGCAGGGGGCGCAGGGGGTGTCTGGAACACTGAAGCTTTCTTT. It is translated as CASSAGGAGGVWNTEAFF.